This T cell receptor beta chain originates from a study of siplizumab effects on memory and regulatory T cells. The CDR3 spans 16 residues. Germline V lookup: CDR1 SGDLS, CDR2 YYNGEE. V shed 2 bases and J 3 bases; nucleotides not matched to a gene: 7. Assay used: immunoSEQ multiplex PCR; TCRdb lists only in-frame clones, some missing. The table includes over 80,000 clones, just under 95% detected once. This clone has just one count. Its specificity is not known. Study-level points and caveats: Siplizumab produced a significant reduction in alloreactive sequences that were traceable to unstimulated CD4+ memory cells.

The chain is built from TRBV9 and TRBJ2-1, with 8 nucleotides matching TRBD2. Material for sequencing was non-Treg CD4+ T cells sorted from blood. The sequence was obtained from a human donor in good health. The CDR3 coding sequence is TGTGCCAGCAGCGTCGTTCTGAGCGGGAGCTACAATGAGCAGTTCTTC. Its translation is CASSVVLSGSYNEQFF.